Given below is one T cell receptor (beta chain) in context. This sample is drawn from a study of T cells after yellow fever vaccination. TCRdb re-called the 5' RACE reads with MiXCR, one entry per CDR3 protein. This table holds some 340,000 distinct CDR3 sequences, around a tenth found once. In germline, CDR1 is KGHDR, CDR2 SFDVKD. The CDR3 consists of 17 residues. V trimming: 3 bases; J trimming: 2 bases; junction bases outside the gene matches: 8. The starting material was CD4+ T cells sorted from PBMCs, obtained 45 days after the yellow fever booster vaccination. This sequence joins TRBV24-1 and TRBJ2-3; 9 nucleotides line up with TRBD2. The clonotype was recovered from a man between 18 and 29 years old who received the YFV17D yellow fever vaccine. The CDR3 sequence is CATSDGLSGGITDTQYF. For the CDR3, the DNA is TGTGCCACCAGTGATGGCTTAAGCGGGGGGATCACAGATACGCAGTATTTT.